This T cell receptor beta chain was retrieved from a study of OX40 agonist ivuxolimab in advanced cancers. Study information: A male proportion of about 86% was recorded, with mean age approximately 60 years and range about 20 to 79. It was permissible to have had prior anti-PD-1, anti-PD-L1 or anti-CTLA-4 therapy, and under 45% had some. Study-wide findings and caveats: Determination of antigen specificity was not performed for the expanded peripheral T cells. It was also the case that some nonresponders had low normalized T-cell clonal expansion.

Data came from immunoSEQ multiplex PCR; TCRdb stores just in-frame clones and leaves some out. Among around 17,000 clones listed, 70% to 90% were seen once. Regarding this clone: No antigen is known for it.

Germline V gives CDR1 MDHEN, CDR2 SYDVKM. The CDR3 has 18 amino acids. Trimming left V 3 bases short and J 1 base short, with 19 bases between. This TCR was recovered from an adult with an advanced solid tumor such as melanoma, head and neck, liver or kidney cancer. The chain recombines TRBV28 with TRBJ2-1, with TRBD2 as a possible D gene (7 bases). This specimen was CD4+ or CD8+ T cells sorted from blood, taken in a trial of the OX40 agonist ivuxolimab. The CDR3 here is CASSFPDWGGLSYNEQFF. The DNA for the CDR3 is TGTGCCAGCAGTTTTCCCGACTGGGGGGGCCTATCCTACAATGAGCAGTTCTTC.